This TCR beta chain was identified during a study of identical twins. After template switching added a universal primer site, the resulting cDNA carried unique molecular identifiers. TCRdb used MiXCR to reprocess the 5' RACE reads, holding one entry per CDR3 protein. The table shows approximately 550,000 distinct CDR3 sequences, with around 22% occurring only once. The CDR3 is 13 residues long. In germline, CDR1 is SGHAT, CDR2 FQNNGV. V was clipped by 5 bases and J by 4 bases, with 9 bases between them. General observations from the study: Monozygotic twin pairs showed more out-of-frame TCR alpha sharing than models estimated.

Remarks on this clonotype: What it binds is unknown.

The data also belong to a second study, concerning yellow fever vaccine responses in identical twins. That work contributes: The T cell response to vaccination in identical twins was reportedly partly convergent and partly personalized.

The TCR comes from a woman aged 18-29 years in good health. The rearrangement joins TRBV11-2 to TRBJ1-5, with no clear D. The specimen sequenced was CD4+ T cells sorted from blood. The CDR3 DNA sequence: TGTGCCAGCAGCGCCTACAGTAATCAGCCCCAGCATTTT. Translation gives CASSAYSNQPQHF.